Reported below is one T cell receptor (beta chain). Its antigen is as yet unknown. The data were obtained in a study of T cell responses to AZD1222 COVID-19 vaccine. Points from the study as a whole: Samples come after the peak T cell response, not at day 14.

Clones were read by immunoSEQ multiplex PCR, and TCRdb kept only the in-frame ones, dropping some. This table holds roughly 150,000 clones, almost 90% found once. With 7 bases removed from V and 1 base from J, the gap between germline ends came to 8 bases. The germline gives CDR1 SGHNT, CDR2 YYREEE (reference sequence). The CDR3 is 12 amino acids. The receptor comes from an adult in good health. This sample comprised peripheral blood, obtained on day 0 of AZD1222 vaccination. The V gene is TRBV5-4, the J gene TRBJ1-1; weak D call: TRBD1 (5 bases). This chain's CDR3 is CASGTANTEAFF. In DNA, the CDR3 is TGTGCCAGCGGGACTGCGAACACTGAAGCTTTCTTT. Based on the CDR3 plus reference TRBV5-4 and TRBJ1-1, the full variable domain is ETGVTQSPTHLIKTRGQQVTLRCSSQSGHNTVSWYQQALGQGPQFIFQYYREEENGRGNFPPRFSGLQFPNYSSELNVNALELDDSALYLCASGTANTEAFFGQGTRLTVV.